The 32 T cell receptor beta chains below come from one sample, sequenced in a study of cytomegalovirus exposure and HLA in healthy donors. Some clones are missing from TCRdb's copy, which holds only in-frame ones; the method was immunoSEQ multiplex PCR. The profile shows 130,000 to 150,000 clones, roughly 89% of them singletons. The sample was PBMCs. The receptor set was obtained from a woman under 30 in good health and CMV-seropositive.

This clone showed up just once. The chain combines TRBV7-8 with TRBJ1-2, with 7 bases identical to TRBD1. Germline V gene lookup returns CDR1 SGHVS and CDR2 FQNEAQ. Germline trimming cut 4 bases from V and 3 bases from J; bases unmatched to any gene: 8. The CDR3 spans 15 residues. The CDR3 is CASSSISTGDYGYTF. CDR3 DNA: TGTGCCAGCAGCTCCATAAGTACAGGGGACTATGGCTACACCTTC.

In its sample, this clone was seen a few times. J is TRBJ2-7 and V is TRBV2, with D possibly matching TRBD2 (6 bases). Per the germline V gene, CDR1 is SNHLY and CDR2 is FYNNEI. The CDR3 is made up of 15 amino acids. V lost 5 bases, J lost 0 bases, and 14 bases lay in between. The CDR3 DNA reads TGTGCCAGCAGTAGCCCGGGAGTAAGCTCCTACGAGCAGTACTTC. Translated, it gives CASSSPGVSSYEQYF.

The chain joins TRBV10-1 to TRBJ2-2, with TRBD1 matching 7 bases. The J segment lost 6 bases and the V segment lost 6 bases, leaving 7 bases of the junction unmatched. The length of the CDR3 is 14 residues. The germline CDR1 and CDR2 sequences are WNHNN and SYGVQD (reference sequence). The CDR3 DNA reads TGCGCCAGCAGACAGGGGTCCGGTTCCGGGGAGCTGTTTTTT. It translates to CASRQGSGSGELFF.

The J gene is TRBJ1-2, the V gene TRBV5-4; a possible D gene is TRBD1 (6 bases). Per the germline V gene, CDR1 is SGHNT and CDR2 is YYREEE (reference sequence). This CDR3 has 15 residues. V was pared by 3 bases and J by 4 bases, with 16 bases between. The CDR3 nucleotides are TGTGCCAGCAGCTATAAACAGGGAGTGGCCTATGGCTACACCTTC. Residues: CASSYKQGVAYGYTF.

This CDR3 is CASSSSGGPYNEQFF. The CDR3, as DNA: TGTGCCAGCAGCTCTAGCGGGGGACCGTACAATGAGCAGTTCTTC. This chain links TRBV13 with TRBJ2-1, with 10 positions matching TRBD2. Germline V gene data show CDR1 as PRHDT and CDR2 as FYEKMQ (reference sequence). The CDR3 extends over 15 amino acids. The V and J ends lost 4 bases and 4 bases, in that order; junction bases with no gene match: 4.

The V call is TRBV19, the J call TRBJ2-7; 8 bases align to TRBD2. This CDR3 comprises 16 residues. Germline V gene sequence: CDR1 LNHDA, CDR2 SQIVND (reference sequence). V gave up 6 bases and J gave up 2 bases; unmatched junction bases: 12. As DNA, the CDR3 is TGTGCCAGTAGCCCGTTGGGCGGGGGGAATACCTACGAGCAGTACTTC. It encodes CASSPLGGGNTYEQYF.

Here the CDR3 DNA reads TGTGCCAGCAGTTTGGTGACTGTCCGCTACGAGCAGTACTTC. Protein: CASSLVTVRYEQYF. V is TRBV28 and J is TRBJ2-7; D ambiguous. Germline CDR1 reads MDHEN; CDR2 reads SYDVKM. This CDR3 is 14 amino acids long. Trimming left V 3 bases short and J 3 bases short, with 12 bases between.

This clone was seen a few times. The J gene is TRBJ1-6, the V gene TRBV2; the match to TRBD1 covers 8 bases. Germline V CDR1 and CDR2: SNHLY, FYNNEI. Unmatched junction bases numbered 3, after V lost 6 bases and J lost 8 bases. The CDR3 totals 13 residues. The CDR3 nucleotides are TGTGCCAGCAGATTGACAGGGGATTCACCCCTCCACTTT. This codes for CASRLTGDSPLHF.

A single count supports this clone. The rearrangement uses TRBV18 and TRBJ2-7; TRBD1 aligns across 8 bases. From germline, CDR1 is KGHSH and CDR2 LQKENI. This CDR3 has 15 amino acids. Losses at the gene ends were 1 base for V and 4 bases for J; bases not matched to a gene: 6. The CDR3: CASSPRRTGTYEQYF. Here the CDR3 DNA reads TGTGCCAGCTCACCACGAAGGACAGGGACGTACGAGCAGTACTTC. The variable domain in full, completed from reference TRBV18 and TRBJ2-7, reads NAGVMQNPRHLVRRRGQEARLRCSPMKGHSHVYWYRQLPEEGLKFMVYLQKENIIDESGMPKERFSAEFPKEGPSILRIQQVVRGDSAAYFCASSPRRTGTYEQYFGPGTRLTVT.

This chain joins TRBV18 and TRBJ1-4; 10 bases are shared with TRBD1. J was trimmed by 3 bases and V by 5 bases; bases with no gene match: 12. From germline, CDR1 is KGHSH and CDR2 LQKENI. This CDR3 comprises 18 residues. This CDR3 is CASSVDRGRNVANEKLFF. Written as DNA, the CDR3 is TGTGCCAGCTCAGTGGACAGGGGGAGAAATGTGGCTAATGAAAAACTGTTTTTT.

This rearrangement joins TRBV2 to TRBJ2-1; the match to TRBD2 covers 10 bases. Germline CDR1 reads SNHLY; CDR2 reads FYNNEI. J gave up 2 bases and V 5 bases, and 6 bases lay outside the gene matches. This CDR3 is built from 16 residues. In DNA, the CDR3 is TGTGCCAGCAGTCCAACTACTAGCGGGGCCTACAATGAGCAGTTCTTC. It specifies CASSPTTSGAYNEQFF.

The chain employs TRBV27 and TRBJ1-1; the D is unclear. This CDR3 comprises 13 residues. In germline, CDR1 is MNHEY, CDR2 SMNVEV (reference sequence). The V end lost 6 bases, the J end lost 4 bases, and 12 bases lay between the germline ends. This CDR3 is CASSRLGSTEAFF. The CDR3 coding sequence is TGTGCCAGCAGCAGACTCGGGAGCACTGAAGCTTTCTTT.

The chain couples TRBV7-2 to TRBJ1-2; weak D call: TRBD1 (5 bases). Trimming stripped 5 bases from V and 5 bases from J, with 15 bases between. The germline CDR1 and CDR2 sequences are SGHTA and FQGNSA. The CDR3 totals 14 residues. CDR3 amino acids: CASSGAGGSYGYTF. CDR3 DNA sequence: TGTGCCAGCAGCGGGGCGGGGGGTAGTTATGGCTACACCTTC.

In its sample, this clone was seen once. The CDR3 coding sequence is TGCGCCAGCAGCTTGGCGGTGGGGCGGGAGACCCAGTACTTC. Translation gives CASSLAVGRETQYF. The V gene is TRBV5-1, the J gene TRBJ2-5; maybe TRBD1 (5 bases). There are 14 residues in the CDR3. The germline V and J ends were trimmed by 0 bases and 5 bases, with 11 bases remaining between them. Germline V gene data show CDR1 as SGHRS and CDR2 as YFSETQ.

The sample holds one count of this clone. Here the CDR3 reads CASSPQGGWNSPLHF. The CDR3 DNA reads as TGTGCCAGCAGCCCCCAAGGGGGTTGGAATTCACCCCTCCACTTT. The chain couples TRBV6-5 to TRBJ1-6; possibly TRBD1 for D (6 bases). Per germline, CDR1 MNHEY and CDR2 SVGAGI. V lost 6 bases and J lost 7, with 16 bases in between. The length of the CDR3 is 15 residues.

This chain links TRBV9 with TRBJ2-3, with 11 bases lining up with TRBD2. The V gene's germline CDR1 is SGDLS and CDR2 YYNGEE. The V gene end was trimmed by 7 bases and the J gene end by 0 bases; junction bases not matched to a gene: 13. The CDR3 runs to 18 residues. This CDR3 reads CASSPRASGGSSTDTQYF. The CDR3 DNA is TGTGCCAGCTCCCCTCGAGCTAGCGGGGGGTCTAGCACAGATACGCAGTATTTT.

This clone was recorded only once. V is TRBV11-2 and J is TRBJ2-1; TRBD1 is a possible D gene (6 bases). Deletions cut 4 bases from V and 4 bases from J, with 14 bases between. The germline V gene has CDR1 SGHAT and CDR2 FQNNGV. This CDR3 spans 15 amino acids. CDR3 in amino acids: CASSSGTSYYNEQFF. CDR3 sequence (DNA): TGTGCCAGCAGCTCCGGGACAAGCTATTACAATGAGCAGTTCTTC.

The V call is TRBV19, the J call TRBJ1-1; D uncertain. V gave up 4 bases and J gave up 4 bases, with 10 bases separating them. This CDR3 region has 13 residues. Germline V lookup: CDR1 LNHDA, CDR2 SQIVND (reference sequence). The CDR3 nucleotides are TGTGCCAGTAGTAAAACGGAGGGCACTGAAGCTTTCTTT. It yields the protein CASSKTEGTEAFF.

The chain combines TRBV21-1 with TRBJ1-2. TRBV21-1 counts as a pseudogene. This CDR3 spans 15 amino acids. The CDR3 sequence is CASSKGLREGAGYTF. The CDR3 nucleotides are TGTGCCAGCAGCAAAGGCCTACGGGAGGGGGCTGGCTACACCTTC.

The chain links TRBV7-2 to TRBJ2-3; 11 bases map to TRBD2. In germline, CDR1 is SGHTA, CDR2 FQGNSA. The V and J ends lost 5 bases and 2 bases, in that order; junction bases with no gene match: 12. This CDR3 spans 18 amino acids. CDR3 amino acids: CASSTIRLSGGATDTQYF. The CDR3 DNA follows: TGTGCCAGCAGCACTATCCGCCTTAGCGGGGGGGCCACAGATACGCAGTATTTT.

The V and J genes are TRBV5-1 and TRBJ2-1, with D possibly TRBD1 on 6 matching bases. Trimming stripped 4 bases from V and 4 bases from J, with 12 bases between. This CDR3 spans 14 amino acids. Germline V lookup: CDR1 SGHRS, CDR2 YFSETQ. The CDR3 spells CASSNGQLYNEQFF. The CDR3 nucleotides are TGCGCCAGCAGCAACGGACAGCTATACAATGAGCAGTTCTTC.

This clone turned up a few times. The V gene is TRBV7-9, the J gene TRBJ2-2; 7 bases are shared with TRBD1. After removal of 2 bases from V and 6 bases from J, the junction contained 9 bases not matched to a gene. CDR1 and CDR2 (germline): SEHNR, FQNEAQ (reference sequence). The CDR3 spans 16 residues. The CDR3 nucleotides are TGTGCCAGCAGCTTACTAAGACAGGGAATCTCCGGGGAGCTGTTTTTT. Its translation: CASSLLRQGISGELFF.

The V gene is TRBV5-1, the J gene TRBJ2-1; the match to TRBD2 covers 8 bases. Germline lookup yields CDR1 SGHRS and CDR2 YFSETQ. The CDR3 runs to 16 residues. The ends lost 5 bases at V and 6 bases at J; junction bases unmatched: 13. The CDR3 nucleotides are TGCGCCAGCAGAGCCATAATAGCGGGGTTGGGCAATGAGCAGTTCTTC. Its protein is CASRAIIAGLGNEQFF.

The chain joins TRBV5-1 to TRBJ1-1, with D perhaps matching TRBD1 (6 bases). V lost 7 bases and J 4 bases, leaving 11 bases between the germline ends. Per germline, CDR1 SGHRS and CDR2 YFSETQ. The CDR3 has 12 amino acids. The CDR3 nucleotides are TGCGCCAGCGCAACAGGGCCCACTGAAGCTTTCTTT. Amino acids: CASATGPTEAFF.

Worth noting for this clone: Mismatch with germline at one junction end may stem from a read error. V and J are TRBV5-4 and TRBJ1-6; TRBD1 might be the D (6 bases). CDR1 and CDR2 (germline): SGHNT, YYREEE (reference sequence). The CDR3 extends over 15 amino acids. CDR3 amino acids: CASSLGGHPSSPLHF. The CDR3 region has the DNA TGTGCCAGCAGTTTGGGGGGACATCCGAGTTCACCCCTCCACTTT.

This chain links TRBV7-2 with TRBJ2-5; 9 bases are shared with TRBD2. The CDR3 runs to 16 residues. Trimming took 1 base from V and 2 from J; bases not matched to a gene: 5. Germline CDR1 is SGHTA and CDR2 is FQGNSA. The DNA of the CDR3 is TGTGCCAGCAGCTTAGGAGCGGGGGGACTGCAAGAGACCCAGTACTTC. Residues: CASSLGAGGLQETQYF.

The V call is TRBV5-1, the J call TRBJ2-5, with D tentatively TRBD1 (6 bases). The CDR3 loop spans 15 amino acids. V lost 4 bases to trimming and J lost 0 bases, with 13 bases between them. The germline gives CDR1 SGHRS, CDR2 YFSETQ. CDR3 amino acids: CASSLTGTNQETQYF. The CDR3 bases are TGCGCCAGCAGCCTTACAGGGACCAACCAAGAGACCCAGTACTTC. Drawing the rest from reference TRBV5-1 and TRBJ2-5, the complete variable domain is KAGVTQTPRYLIKTRGQQVTLSCSPISGHRSVSWYQQTPGQGLQFLFEYFSETQRNKGNFPGRFSGRQFSNSRSEMNVSTLELGDSALYLCASSLTGTNQETQYFGPGTRLLVL.

The chain recombines TRBV2 with TRBJ2-3; 8 bases map to TRBD2. This CDR3 comprises 16 residues. V gave up 2 bases and J gave up 1 base; unmatched junction bases: 5. The germline gives CDR1 SNHLY, CDR2 FYNNEI. The CDR3 loop is CASSESQAGGTDTQYF. The CDR3 DNA sequence: TGTGCCAGCAGTGAATCCCAAGCGGGGGGCACAGATACGCAGTATTTT.

This chain joins TRBV27 and TRBJ1-5; D not resolved. Trimming stripped 4 bases from V and 4 bases from J, with 11 bases between. The CDR3 contains 14 residues. Germline V CDR1 and CDR2: MNHEY, SMNVEV (reference sequence). The CDR3: CASSYVGLNQPQHF. CDR3 nucleotide sequence: TGTGCCAGCAGTTACGTCGGACTTAATCAGCCCCAGCATTTT.

The J gene is TRBJ1-6, the V gene TRBV6-6; weak D call: TRBD1 (6 bases). V lost 7 bases and J lost 9, with 13 bases in between. This CDR3 spans 13 amino acids. Germline CDR1 and CDR2: MNHNY and SVGAGI (reference sequence). The CDR3 DNA is TGTGCCAGCACCGAGAGCAGGGGTTCACCCCTCCACTTT. This translates into CASTESRGSPLHF.

This chain connects TRBV7-9 to TRBJ1-4; the D gene is possibly TRBD1 (5 bases). This CDR3 spans 17 amino acids. Germline loops: CDR1 SEHNR, CDR2 FQNEAQ (reference sequence). V was trimmed by 7 bases and J by 8 bases, leaving 26 bases between them. The CDR3 DNA is TGTGCCAGCAAATCAGGGTGGCGATTATCGGACACCGAAAAACTGTTTTTT. Its protein is CASKSGWRLSDTEKLFF.

CDR3 loop: CASSRGLAGALSSYEQYF. Written as DNA, the CDR3 is TGCGCCAGCAGCCGGGGACTAGCGGGTGCCCTGAGCTCCTACGAGCAGTACTTC. The rearrangement links TRBV4-1 to TRBJ2-7, with 12 nucleotides matching TRBD2. Trimming took 4 bases from V and 0 from J; bases not matched to a gene: 10. This CDR3 contains 18 residues. Germline CDR1 and CDR2: MGHRA and YSYEKL.